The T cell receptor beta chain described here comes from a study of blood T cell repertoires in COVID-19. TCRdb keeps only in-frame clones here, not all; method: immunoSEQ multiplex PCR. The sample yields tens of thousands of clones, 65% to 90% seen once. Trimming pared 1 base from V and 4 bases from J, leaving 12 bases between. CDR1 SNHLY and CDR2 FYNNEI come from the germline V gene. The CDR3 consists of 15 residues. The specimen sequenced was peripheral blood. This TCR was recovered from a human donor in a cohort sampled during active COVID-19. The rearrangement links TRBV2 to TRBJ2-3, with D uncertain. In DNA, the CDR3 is TGTGCCAGCAGTGAAGATCCGGTTTCTGCAGATACGCAGTATTTT. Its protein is CASSEDPVSADTQYF.